The source of this TCR beta chain is a study of blood T cell repertoires in COVID-19. The wider study: PBMCs, B-cell-depleted T cells, or T cells provided the cDNA or gDNA that made up the material.

Here immunoSEQ multiplex PCR was the method, and the copy in TCRdb shows in-frame clones only, minus some. There are 270,000 or so clones in the sample; roughly 89% occur only once, and 0.94% lies in the top ten. Germline CDR1 is MNHNS and CDR2 is SASEGT. V lost 0 bases, J lost 6 bases, and 12 bases lay in between. There are 15 residues in the CDR3. This receptor was identified in a woman in her 40s who had recovered from COVID-19. The gene calls are TRBV6-1 and TRBJ2-1; D is possibly TRBD1 (5 bases). Specimen: peripheral blood. The CDR3 DNA is TGTGCCAGCAGTGAAGCAGGGGTAGCCACCAATGAGCAGTTCTTC. Protein product: CASSEAGVATNEQFF.